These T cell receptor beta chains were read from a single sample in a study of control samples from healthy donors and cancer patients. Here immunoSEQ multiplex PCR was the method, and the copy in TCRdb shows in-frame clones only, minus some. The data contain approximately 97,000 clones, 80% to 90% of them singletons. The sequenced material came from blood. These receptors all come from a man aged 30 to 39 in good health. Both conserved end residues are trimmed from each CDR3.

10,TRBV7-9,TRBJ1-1,ASSLGGGEAF
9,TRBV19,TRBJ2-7,ASSDTYEQY
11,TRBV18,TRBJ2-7,ASSPRAFYEQY
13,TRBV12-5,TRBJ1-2,ASGLRAGGGGGYT
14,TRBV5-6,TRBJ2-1,ASSAQTGGSYNEQF
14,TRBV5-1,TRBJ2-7,ASSQEWDRGLYEQY
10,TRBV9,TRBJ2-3,ASSANTDTQY
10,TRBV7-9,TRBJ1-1,ASSSGGTEAF
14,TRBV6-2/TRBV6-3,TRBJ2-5,ASSYNQREFLETQY
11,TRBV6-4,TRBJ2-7,ASSAFRGREQY
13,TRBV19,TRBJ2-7,ASSQQGRSSYEQY
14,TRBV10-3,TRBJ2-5,AISTTNGGAGETQY
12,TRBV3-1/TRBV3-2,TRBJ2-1,ASLLAGGPNEQF
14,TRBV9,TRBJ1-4,ACTVEAQTTNEKLF
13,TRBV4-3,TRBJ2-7,ASSQDFLRSHEQY
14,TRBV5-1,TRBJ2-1,ASSLGGREFVNEQF
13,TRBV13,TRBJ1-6,ASSATGTGVSPLH
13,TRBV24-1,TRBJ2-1,ATSPRGTSYNEQF
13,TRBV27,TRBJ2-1,ASSARNTGGGEQF
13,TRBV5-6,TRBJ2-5,ASSREVAYQETQY
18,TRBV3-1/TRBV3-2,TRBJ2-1,ASSQGEGTSGSWVYNEQF
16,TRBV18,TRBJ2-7,ASSPPGLTSGNSYEQY
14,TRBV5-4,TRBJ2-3,ASTTTPGTYTDTQY
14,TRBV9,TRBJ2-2,ASSLRDRRNTGELF
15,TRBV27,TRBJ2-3,ASSKTGTSPSTDTQY
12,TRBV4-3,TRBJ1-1,ASSPDGMNTEAF
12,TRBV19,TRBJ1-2,ASSTGQGLGGYT
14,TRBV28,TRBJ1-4,ASSLVGLSGGEKLF